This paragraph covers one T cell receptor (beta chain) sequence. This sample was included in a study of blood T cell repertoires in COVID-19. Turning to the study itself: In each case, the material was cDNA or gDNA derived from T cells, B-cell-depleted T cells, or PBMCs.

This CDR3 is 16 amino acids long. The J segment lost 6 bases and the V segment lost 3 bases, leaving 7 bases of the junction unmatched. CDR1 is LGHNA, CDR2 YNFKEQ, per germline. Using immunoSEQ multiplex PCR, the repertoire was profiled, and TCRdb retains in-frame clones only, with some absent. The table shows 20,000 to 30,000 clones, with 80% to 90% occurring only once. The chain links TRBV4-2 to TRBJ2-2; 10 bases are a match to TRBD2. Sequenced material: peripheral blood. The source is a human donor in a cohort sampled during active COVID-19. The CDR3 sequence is CASSQSGGAEAGELFF. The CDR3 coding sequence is TGTGCCAGCAGCCAGAGCGGGGGGGCAGAGGCCGGGGAGCTGTTTTTT.